This TCR beta chain was found in a study of CD8+ T cells in alopecia areata. Findings and caveats of the study: Scalp clonality and expanded CD8+ clones among the top 100 fell significantly with tofacitinib. Scalp lesions, especially in alopecia totalis/universalis, had higher clonality than normal scalp. Scalp data also include sequences from resident alphabeta T cells of normal skin.

As to this clone: Its antigen is unidentified.

Documented treatment: oral pan-JAK inhibitor, 5-10 mg twice daily. Collected material from alopecia areata patients comprised lesional scalp punch biopsies and peripheral blood. cDNA prepared by RNA extraction and subsequent reverse transcription served as the template for sequencing. The repertoire was sequenced with immunoSEQ multiplex PCR; TCRdb's copy has only in-frame clones and lacks some. The data contain 15,000 to 20,000 clones, around 60% of them singletons. V was trimmed by 4 bases and J by 3 bases, leaving 13 bases between them. Germline values: CDR1 MNHGY, CDR2 SVAAGI. The CDR3 extends over 14 amino acids.

The material was skin, obtained at week 4, from a patient treated with tofacitinib. The receptor was isolated from a human donor with alopecia areata. The V call is TRBV6-9, the J call TRBJ2-7; tentative D call: TRBD1 (6 bases). The CDR3 is CASSLRQDRYEQYF. CDR3 DNA sequence: TGTGCCAGCAGTTTGAGACAGGATCGCTACGAGCAGTACTTC.